Shown below are 12 T cell receptor beta chains from a single sample sequenced in a study of shared clonotypes between healthy human individuals. TCRdb's table, derived via immunoSEQ multiplex PCR, lists solely in-frame clones and lacks some. The sample lists about 1 million clones; about 77% were seen once. Sample: memory CD4+ T cells sorted from blood. As to subset: CD45RA-negative fraction. These receptor sequences come from a man younger than 35 in good health.

This clone was picked up a small number of times. This chain uses TRBV4-2 with TRBJ2-3; 10 bases line up with TRBD2. Germline V gene sequence: CDR1 LGHNA, CDR2 YNFKEQ. The V gene end was trimmed by 1 base and the J gene end by 2 bases; junction bases not matched to a gene: 6. The CDR3 consists of 17 residues. CDR3 nucleotide sequence: TGTGCCAGCAGCCAAGGCGGTAGCGGGGGGAACACAGATACGCAGTATTTT. Translated: CASSQGGSGGNTDTQYF.

This clone is a singleton in its sample. The rearrangement joins TRBV11-2 to TRBJ2-7; D possibly uses TRBD1 or TRBD2 (6 bases each). This CDR3 comprises 12 residues. Germline CDR1 and CDR2: SGHAT and FQNNGV. Trimming stripped 8 bases from V and 2 bases from J, with 10 bases between. CDR3 loop: CASGGTPYEQYF. The DNA for the CDR3 is TGTGCCAGCGGCGGGACACCCTACGAGCAGTACTTC.

In this sample, this clone turned up many times. This sequence joins TRBV6-6 and TRBJ2-1, with D maybe TRBD2 (5 bases). Trimming cost V 6 bases and J 4 bases, with 19 bases left between them. Germline V gene lookup returns CDR1 MNHNY and CDR2 SVGAGI (reference sequence). The CDR3 consists of 16 residues. CDR3 sequence reads: CASSPAELEGYNEQFF. CDR3 sequence (DNA): TGTGCCAGCAGCCCCGCCGAGCTAGAGGGATACAATGAGCAGTTCTTC.

The chain recombines TRBV15 with TRBJ1-2; D gene unclear. The ends were cut back, 0 bases at V and 4 bases at J, with 9 bases in the middle. The CDR3 is 14 amino acids. From germline, CDR1 is LNHNV and CDR2 YYDKDF (reference sequence). CDR3 nucleotide sequence: TGTGCCACCAGCAGAGATAGGCAGAGCTATGGCTACACCTTC. Amino acid sequence: CATSRDRQSYGYTF.

This chain uses TRBV21-1 with TRBJ2-5; the D call of TRBD1 is as the table states it, not checked on the DNA. TRBV21-1 is shown as a pseudogene. The length of the CDR3 is 16 residues. The CDR3 protein is CASSKPTERRPETQYF. CDR3 DNA: TGTGCCAGCAGCAAACCGACAGAAAGGAGACCAGAGACCCAGTACTTC.

J is TRBJ1-3 and V is TRBV5-6, with D hard to call. Germline CDR1 is SGHDT and CDR2 is YYEEEE. V was cut by 4 bases and J by 2 bases, with 13 bases left in between. The CDR3 has 15 amino acids. The CDR3 nucleotides read TGTGCCAGCAGCCCAACAGAGGTTGCTGGAAACACCATATATTTT. This sequence encodes CASSPTEVAGNTIYF. The full variable domain, in which reference TRBV5-6 and TRBJ1-3 provide the parts outside the CDR3, is DAGVTQSPTHLIKTRGQQVTLRCSPKSGHDTVSWYQQALGQGPQFIFQYYEEEERQRGNFPDRFSGHQFPNYSSELNVNALLLGDSALYLCASSPTEVAGNTIYFGEGSWLTVV.

The CDR3 loop is CASSPRGIAGGNTIYF. CDR3 nucleotides: TGTGCCAGCAGCCCTCGGGGGATCGCCGGGGGAAACACCATATATTTT. The rearrangement joins TRBV2 to TRBJ1-3, with D perhaps TRBD1 (5 bases). Germline V gene sequence: CDR1 SNHLY, CDR2 FYNNEI. There are 16 residues in the CDR3. V was pared by 6 bases and J by 4 bases, with 19 bases between.

The gene calls are TRBV2 and TRBJ2-2; D unresolved. V dropped 3 bases and J dropped 0 bases, with 11 bases sitting between them. Germline values: CDR1 SNHLY, CDR2 FYNNEI. This CDR3 is built from 16 residues. CDR3 nucleotides: TGTGCCAGCAGTGAGGAAATCTCCGCGAACACCGGGGAGCTGTTTTTT. Amino acids: CASSEEISANTGELFF. Full variable domain (outside the CDR3, taken from reference TRBV2 and TRBJ2-2): EPEVTQTPSHQVTQMGQEVILRCVPISNHLYFYWYRQILGQKVEFLVSFYNNEISEKSEIFDDQFSVERPDGSNFTLKIRSTKLEDSAMYFCASSEEISANTGELFFGEGSRLTVL.

The V call is TRBV5-6, the J call TRBJ1-3, with D maybe TRBD1 (5 bases). CDR1 SGHDT and CDR2 YYEEEE come from the germline V gene. V lost 0 bases and J 0 bases, leaving 13 bases between the germline ends. The CDR3 spans 17 residues. CDR3 in amino acids: CASSLVGGTSSGNTIYF. The CDR3 DNA reads as TGTGCCAGCAGCTTGGTCGGGGGTACCTCCTCTGGAAACACCATATATTTT.

The chain couples TRBV5-1 to TRBJ1-4; no clear D gene. V lost 6 bases, J lost 14 bases, and 5 bases lay in between. The CDR3 spans 8 residues. CDR1 and CDR2 from the germline V gene are SGHRS and YFSETQ. The CDR3 is CASIILFF. CDR3 sequence (DNA): TGCGCCAGCATTATCCTGTTTTTT.

A few counts support this clone. V gene TRBV5-1 combines with J gene TRBJ1-2; no definite D call. In germline, CDR1 is SGHRS, CDR2 YFSETQ. Trimming left V 3 bases short and J 8 bases short, with 23 bases between. This CDR3 is built from 16 residues. The CDR3 loop is CASSSRAPGGPPGYTF. In nucleotides, the CDR3 is TGCGCCAGCAGCTCCCGGGCCCCGGGAGGGCCTCCGGGCTACACCTTC.

CDR3 coding DNA: TGTGCCAGTAGTATTTACCCCAATCTCGAGCAGTACTTC. It specifies CASSIYPNLEQYF. The chain couples TRBV2 to TRBJ2-7; D ambiguous. Trimming stripped 9 bases from V and 6 bases from J, with 18 bases between. Germline V gives CDR1 SNHLY, CDR2 FYNNEI. The CDR3 has 13 residues.